The 27 T cell receptor beta chains below were found in one sample sequenced in a study of cytomegalovirus exposure and HLA in healthy donors. 13 Jbeta primers and 60 Vbeta primers were used for the PCR. Libraries were prepared by immunoSEQ multiplex PCR; TCRdb keeps only in-frame clonotypes and omits some of them. There are roughly 170,000 clones in the sample; approximately 81% occur only once, and 2.2% lies in the top ten. Material for sequencing was PBMCs. These receptors were collected from a woman aged 30 to 39 in good health and CMV-seronegative.

V is TRBV4-1 and J is TRBJ2-2, with D tentatively TRBD1 (5 bases). The germline V gene encodes CDR1 MGHRA and CDR2 YSYEKL. The CDR3 extends over 17 amino acids. Deletions cut 1 base from V and 0 bases from J, with 12 bases between. CDR3 bases: TGCGCCAGCAGCCAAGGATTCAGGGCCCCGAACACCGGGGAGCTGTTTTTT. It yields the protein CASSQGFRAPNTGELFF.

The chain carries TRBV2 and TRBJ1-2; D is ambiguous. The CDR3 sequence is 11 residues long. Trimming removed 4 bases from V and 5 bases from J, with 5 bases in between. The V gene's germline CDR1 is SNHLY and CDR2 FYNNEI. CDR3 coding DNA: TGTGCCAGCAGTGCAGATTATGGCTACACCTTC. Encoded protein: CASSADYGYTF. The entire variable domain, with the rest obtained from reference TRBV2 and TRBJ1-2, is as follows: EPEVTQTPSHQVTQMGQEVILRCVPISNHLYFYWYRQILGQKVEFLVSFYNNEISEKSEIFDDQFSVERPDGSNFTLKIRSTKLEDSAMYFCASSADYGYTFGSGTRLTVV.

The rearrangement joins TRBV7-6 to TRBJ1-4, with TRBD1 as a possible D gene (5 bases). This CDR3 contains 17 residues. Trimming cost V 2 bases and J 6 bases, with 19 bases left between them. Per germline, CDR1 SGHVS and CDR2 FNYEAQ. The CDR3 spells CASSLSGVGGADEKLFF. In DNA form, the CDR3 reads TGTGCCAGCAGCTTATCGGGGGTCGGTGGGGCTGATGAAAAACTGTTTTTT.

This chain joins TRBV6-1 and TRBJ2-1; 12 nucleotides line up with TRBD2. Germline loops: CDR1 MNHNS, CDR2 SASEGT. CDR3 length: 14 residues. Losses at the gene ends were 7 bases for V and 6 bases for J; bases not matched to a gene: 4. The CDR3 sequence: CASIRLAGANEQFF. The CDR3 bases are TGTGCCAGCATTCGACTAGCGGGGGCCAATGAGCAGTTCTTC.

The chain has TRBV13 and TRBJ1-1; 8 bases align to TRBD1. CDR3 length equals 17 residues. Losses at the gene ends were 4 bases for V and 4 bases for J; bases not matched to a gene: 14. The germline CDR1 and CDR2 sequences are PRHDT and FYEKMQ (reference sequence). CDR3 sequence: CASSSTYRTGLTTEAFF. CDR3 DNA sequence: TGTGCCAGCAGCTCCACTTATCGGACAGGGCTGACCACTGAAGCTTTCTTT.

This clone was counted only a few times. The V call is TRBV28, the J call TRBJ2-5; 14 nucleotides align to TRBD2. Germline V gene lookup returns CDR1 MDHEN and CDR2 SYDVKM. CDR3 length: 18 residues. V lost 5 bases to trimming and J lost 2 bases; unmatched junction nucleotides: 10. The CDR3 sequence is CASSIRLAGGTPQETQYF. CDR3 sequence (DNA): TGTGCCAGCAGTATCCGACTAGCGGGAGGGACTCCTCAAGAGACCCAGTACTTC. The entire variable domain, with the rest obtained from reference TRBV28 and TRBJ2-5, is as follows: DVKVTQSSRYLVKRTGEKVFLECVQDMDHENMFWYRQDPGLGLRLIYFSYDVKMKEKGDIPEGYSVSREKKERFSLILESASTNQTSMYLCASSIRLAGGTPQETQYFGPGTRLLVL.

The J gene is TRBJ2-7, the V gene TRBV2; 12 bases map to TRBD1. Germline V CDR1 and CDR2: SNHLY, FYNNEI. The CDR3 is 15 residues long. The ends lost 7 bases at V and 4 bases at J; junction bases unmatched: 8. The CDR3 DNA is TGTGCCAGCACGGGAGGGACAGGGGGCTGGTACGAGCAGTACTTC. The encoded protein is CASTGGTGGWYEQYF.

The rearrangement links TRBV6-1 to TRBJ1-5; D remains ambiguous. The V end lost 6 bases, the J end lost 0 bases, and 12 bases lay between the germline ends. Germline CDR1 and CDR2: MNHNS and SASEGT. The CDR3 has 15 amino acids. This CDR3 is CASSRQADSNQPQHF. CDR3 DNA: TGTGCCAGCAGCCGGCAGGCCGATAGCAATCAGCCCCAGCATTTT.

Turning to this clone: The junction shows a germline mismatch at one end, possibly a read error. This sequence joins TRBV7-7 and TRBJ2-3; tentatively, D is TRBD2 (5 bases). CDR1 SSHAT and CDR2 FNYEAQ come from the germline V gene (reference sequence). The CDR3 runs to 15 residues. This CDR3 reads CASSLSSSVSDTQYF. CDR3 nucleotides: TGTGCTAGCAGCTTATCTAGCTCCGTCTCTGATACGCAGTATTTT. The full variable domain, rest sourced from reference TRBV7-7 and TRBJ2-3, is GAGVSQSPRYKVTKRGQDVTLRCDPISSHATLYWYQQALGQGPEFLTYFNYEAQPDKSGLPSDRFSAERPEGSISTLTIQRTEQRDSAMYRCASSLSSSVSDTQYFGPGTRLTVL.

CDR3 nucleotides: TGCGCCAGCAGCTTGGCCGGGAGGGCAGCCTACAATGAGCAGTTCTTC. Translating it yields CASSLAGRAAYNEQFF. The genes are TRBV5-1 and TRBJ2-1; 8 positions agree with TRBD2. Germline-derived CDR1 and CDR2 are SGHRS and YFSETQ. CDR3 size: 16 residues. The junction had 4 bases not matched to a gene; V was cut back by 0 bases and J by 2 bases.

Turning to this clone: The junction departs from germline at one end; a sequencing error may be responsible. The chain carries TRBV6-1 and TRBJ2-4, with TRBD2 as a possible D gene (6 bases). This CDR3 has 15 residues. CDR1 and CDR2 (germline): MNHNS, SASEGT. DNA of the CDR3: TGTGCCAGCAGTCCCCTGTGGGGGGAGAAAAACAGTCAGTACTTC. It yields the protein CASSPLWGEKNSQYF.

This clone was observed a single time. The chain recombines TRBV28 with TRBJ2-5; 9 nucleotides align to TRBD1. The DNA matches TRBJ2-7 better at its end, which makes the J call doubtful. The V gene's germline CDR1 is MDHEN and CDR2 SYDVKM. The CDR3 runs 16 residues. As DNA, the CDR3 is TGTGCCAGCAGTTTTCCGCGACAGGGGGGCGGCTACGAGCAGTACTTC. As protein: CASSFPRQGGGYEQYF.

The V call is TRBV28, the J call TRBJ1-3, with unresolved D. CDR3 length: 14 residues. Germline CDR1 reads MDHEN; CDR2 reads SYDVKM. V dropped 3 bases and J dropped 0 bases, with 6 bases sitting between them. The CDR3 protein is CASSLGLSGNTIYF. Here the CDR3 DNA reads TGTGCCAGCAGTTTGGGCCTCTCTGGAAACACCATATATTTT.

There are a few counts of this clone. V and J are TRBV28 and TRBJ2-5, with 8 bases aligning to TRBD1. V shed 6 bases and J 5 bases; nucleotides not matched to a gene: 8. In germline, CDR1 is MDHEN, CDR2 SYDVKM. The CDR3 runs to 14 residues. In DNA form, the CDR3 reads TGTGCCAGCAGACTGGGACAGGCATGGGAGACCCAGTACTTC. Translated: CASRLGQAWETQYF.

In this sample, this clone turned up once. V usage is TRBV28 and J usage is TRBJ2-1, with 8 nucleotides matching TRBD2. CDR3 length: 17 amino acids. Trimming took 8 bases from V and 7 from J; bases not matched to a gene: 19. Germline V gives CDR1 MDHEN, CDR2 SYDVKM. The CDR3 loop reads CASHTLAGSLRGNEQFF. The CDR3 DNA follows: TGTGCCAGCCATACCTTAGCGGGATCATTAAGGGGAAATGAGCAGTTCTTC.

The rearrangement links TRBV10-3 to TRBJ1-5, with 9 bases lining up with TRBD1. Trimming at V came to 4 bases and at J to 7 bases, leaving 8 bases not matched to a gene. CDR1 ENHRY and CDR2 SYGVKD come from the germline V gene. The CDR3 length is 15 residues. The CDR3 is CAISGTGQGGQPQHF. CDR3 in DNA: TGTGCCATCAGTGGAACGGGACAGGGCGGACAGCCCCAGCATTTT.

The gene calls are TRBV30 and TRBJ2-2, with TRBD1 as a possible D gene (5 bases). This CDR3 has 15 residues. V gave up 1 base and J gave up 1 base, with 10 bases separating them. Looked up from germline, CDR1 is GTSNPN and CDR2 is SVGIG (reference sequence). This CDR3 is CAWSGWQGNTGELFF. The CDR3 DNA reads as TGTGCCTGGAGTGGATGGCAGGGGAACACCGGGGAGCTGTTTTTT.

The J gene is TRBJ1-6, the V gene TRBV5-6; TRBD1 agrees at 8 bases. CDR3 length: 17 residues. Per germline, CDR1 SGHDT and CDR2 YYEEEE. V trimming: 3 bases; J trimming: 9 bases; junction bases outside the gene matches: 14. DNA of the CDR3: TGTGCCAGCAGCTCGGCGAGACAGGGGAGGGATGGTTCACCCCTCCACTTT. This gives the protein CASSSARQGRDGSPLHF.

The J gene is TRBJ2-5, the V gene TRBV30, with 12 bases lining up with TRBD2. The J call may be faulty, since TRBJ2-7 better matches the DNA end. Germline assignment: CDR1 GTSNPN and CDR2 SVGIG (reference sequence). The CDR3 covers 13 residues. The CDR3 here is CAATSGRRYEQYF. DNA for the CDR3: TGTGCCGCCACTAGCGGGAGGAGGTACGAGCAGTACTTC.

V is TRBV6-5 and J is TRBJ1-5; TRBD1 matches at 8 bases. CDR1 and CDR2 from the germline V gene are MNHEY and SVGAGI. Trimming at V came to 6 bases and at J to 4 bases, leaving 8 bases not matched to a gene. CDR3 length: 15 amino acids. CDR3 in amino acids: CASRTDRGRNQPQHF. The CDR3 bases are TGTGCCAGCAGGACTGACAGGGGTCGAAATCAGCCCCAGCATTTT.

The genes are TRBV2 and TRBJ1-5; a weak D match, TRBD1 (5 bases). CDR3 size: 16 residues. CDR1 and CDR2 (germline): SNHLY, FYNNEI. V lost 5 bases and J 3 bases, leaving 17 bases between the germline ends. The DNA for the CDR3 is TGTGCCAGCAGTCAGAACGGGGGGGAGTTCAATCAGCCCCAGCATTTT. Residues: CASSQNGGEFNQPQHF.

The chain employs TRBV7-8 and TRBJ1-4; 7 bases map to TRBD1. V was pared by 0 bases and J by 8 bases, with 6 bases of the junction left unmatched. The CDR3 is 15 residues long. In germline, CDR1 is SGHVS, CDR2 FQNEAQ. CDR3 sequence: CASSLAGTVGEKLFF. Here the CDR3 DNA reads TGTGCCAGCAGCTTAGCGGGGACAGTCGGGGAAAAACTGTTTTTT.

This chain joins TRBV27 and TRBJ2-1, with 8 bases aligning to TRBD2. Trimming removed 6 bases from V and 4 bases from J; junction bases left unmatched: 8. Germline values: CDR1 MNHEY, CDR2 SMNVEV (reference sequence). This CDR3 region has 15 residues. CDR3 DNA sequence: TGTGCCAGCAGCCGAGCGGGAGTATCATACAATGAGCAGTTCTTC. Its translation: CASSRAGVSYNEQFF.

The chain uses TRBV30 and TRBJ1-2; perhaps TRBD1 as D (5 bases). The germline CDR1 and CDR2 sequences are GTSNPN and SVGIG (reference sequence). CDR3 size: 14 residues. V lost 4 bases, J lost 5 bases, and 17 bases lay in between. CDR3 coding DNA: TGTGCCTGGATCCGGGCGCCGGGGGTGTATGGCTACACCTTC. The encoded protein is CAWIRAPGVYGYTF.

V gene TRBV6-5 combines with J gene TRBJ2-3; the match to TRBD2 covers 10 bases. The CDR3 consists of 15 residues. The germline CDR1 and CDR2 sequences are MNHEY and SVGAGI. V lost 2 bases, J lost 4 bases, and 3 bases stayed unmatched. The CDR3, as DNA: TGTGCCAGCAGTTACAATGGACTAGCGGCAGATACGCAGTATTTT. Translation: CASSYNGLAADTQYF.

The rearrangement joins TRBV27 to TRBJ1-2; 9 positions agree with TRBD1. This CDR3 region has 16 residues. V was clipped by 4 bases and J by 4 bases; unmatched bases: 10. CDR1 MNHEY and CDR2 SMNVEV come from the germline V gene (reference sequence). The CDR3 nucleotides are TGTGCCAGCAGTTCTGTAAGGACAGGGGCCCCCTATGGCTACACCTTC. This sequence encodes CASSSVRTGAPYGYTF.

V is TRBV5-1 and J is TRBJ1-2, with D unresolved. Germline V gene lookup returns CDR1 SGHRS and CDR2 YFSETQ. The CDR3 has 15 residues. Trimming shortened V by 6 bases and J by 1 base, and 16 bases separated the two germline ends. Here the CDR3 reads CASTPTYTDNYGYTF. As DNA, the CDR3 is TGCGCCAGCACCCCCACTTATACAGATAACTATGGCTACACCTTC.